The 17 T cell receptor beta chains below were found in one sample sequenced in a study of memory CD4+ T cells and cytomegalovirus serostatus (dated by TCRdb to the late 2010s). Single viable CD3+CD4+CD8-CD45RO+ cells were sorted as memory CD4+ T cells on a FACSAria II. Receptor amplification or capture employed the immunoSEQ multiplex PCR assay. Sourced from immuneACCESS, this table was stored by TCRdb with only in-frame sequences that have V and J called. A share of the clones is absent; for the studies checked, an unresolved V gene accounts for under half, and the remainder has no known explanation. For this sample the table gives under 55,000 clones, of which around 83% were detected only once. Together, the top ten hold roughly 2% of the sample. Sequencing was performed on memory CD4+ T cells from blood. All receptors derive from an adult in good health and CMV-seropositive.

This chain joins TRBV4-1 and TRBJ1-2, with TRBD1 matching 7 bases. The V gene end was trimmed by 0 bases and the J gene end by 3 bases; junction bases not matched to a gene: 4. Germline-derived CDR1 and CDR2 are MGHRA and YSYEKL. This CDR3 comprises 15 residues. The CDR3: CASSQDPQGDYGYTF. CDR3 nucleotide sequence: TGCGCCAGCAGCCAAGACCCTCAGGGGGACTATGGCTACACCTTC.

This clone was seen a few times. The chain has TRBV9 and TRBJ2-5, with TRBD2 matching 7 bases. The ends lost 0 bases at V and 3 bases at J; junction bases unmatched: 8. The CDR3 has 16 residues. Germline V lookup: CDR1 SGDLS, CDR2 YYNGEE. The CDR3 DNA is TGTGCCAGCAGCGTAGGCCAGCGGGGAGTTAAAGAGACCCAGTACTTC. Encoded protein: CASSVGQRGVKETQYF. The variable domain in full, with the rest retrieved from reference TRBV9 and TRBJ2-5, is DSGVTQTPKHLITATGQRVTLRCSPRSGDLSVYWYQQSLDQGLQFLIQYYNGEERAKGNILERFSAQQFPDLHSELNLSSLELGDSALYFCASSVGQRGVKETQYFGPGTRLLVL.

V and J are TRBV15 and TRBJ1-2; TRBD1 might be the D (5 bases). Trimming removed 4 bases from V and 8 bases from J, with 14 bases in between. The CDR3 covers 13 residues. Germline V gene sequence: CDR1 LNHNV, CDR2 YYDKDF (reference sequence). CDR3 in DNA: TGTGCCACCAGCAACGGGGGTTTCGGCGGCTACACCTTC. Protein product: CATSNGGFGGYTF.

The rearrangement links TRBV7-9 to TRBJ2-1, with D unclear. The CDR3 has 17 amino acids. CDR1 is SEHNR, CDR2 FQNEAQ, per germline (reference sequence). V lost 5 bases and J lost 1, with 18 bases in between. CDR3 sequence (DNA): TGTGCCAGCAGCCCCCCGGCAAAGGCAAATTCCTACAATGAGCAGTTCTTC. As protein: CASSPPAKANSYNEQFF.

The CDR3 region is CASSRGLRKKEITDTQYF. CDR3 DNA sequence: TGCGCCAGCAGCCGTGGACTAAGAAAGAAGGAGATCACAGATACGCAGTATTTT. The chain is built from TRBV10-2 and TRBJ2-3; tentatively, D is TRBD2 (6 bases). The CDR3 is 18 residues long. Germline CDR1 is WSHSY and CDR2 is SAAADI. V was pared by 6 bases and J by 2 bases, with 24 bases between.

The chain couples TRBV14 to TRBJ1-6; D is undetermined. This CDR3 region has 15 residues. CDR1 is SGHDN, CDR2 FVKESK, per germline. Deletions cut 3 bases from V and 7 bases from J, with 13 bases between. The CDR3 sequence is CASSQTARINSPLHF. In DNA form, the CDR3 reads TGTGCCAGCAGCCAGACGGCAAGGATCAATTCACCCCTCCACTTT.

The V call is TRBV5-1, the J call TRBJ2-7, with 7 bases aligning to TRBD1. Trimming at V came to 3 bases and at J to 5 bases, leaving 8 bases not matched to a gene. CDR3 length equals 14 residues. Germline V gives CDR1 SGHRS, CDR2 YFSETQ. In DNA, the CDR3 is TGCGCCAGCAGCTACCGACAGGGTAGCCACGAGCAGTACTTC. Its protein is CASSYRQGSHEQYF.

This chain links TRBV15 with TRBJ1-6; tentative D call: TRBD1 (5 bases). V shed 0 bases and J shed 0 bases, with 9 bases lying between them. This CDR3 region has 17 residues. Germline CDR1 and CDR2: LNHNV and YYDKDF (reference sequence). In DNA form, the CDR3 reads TGTGCCACCAGCAGAGATCGGGGCAGCTCCTATAATTCACCCCTCCACTTT. It specifies CATSRDRGSSYNSPLHF.

This clone appeared once. The rearrangement links TRBV9 to TRBJ2-1, with D perhaps TRBD1 or TRBD2 (5 bases each). Germline lookup yields CDR1 SGDLS and CDR2 YYNGEE. Trimming removed 4 bases at V and 12 bases at J, with 26 bases between. CDR3 size: 16 residues. The CDR3 spells CASSRRGTAVPQGQFF. As DNA, the CDR3 is TGTGCCAGCAGCCGGCGAGGGACGGCCGTTCCCCAAGGGCAGTTCTTC.

The chain carries TRBV18 and TRBJ2-1; 10 nucleotides match TRBD2. The junction had 11 bases not matched to a gene; V was cut back by 10 bases and J by 5 bases. The CDR3 is 15 residues long. Germline CDR1 KGHSH, CDR2 LQKENI. The CDR3 protein is CATTTGTSANNEQFF. CDR3 nucleotides: TGTGCCACCACAACCGGGACTAGCGCGAACAATGAGCAGTTCTTC.

The rearrangement joins TRBV7-3 to TRBJ1-1; no firm D call. Germline-derived CDR1 and CDR2 are SGHTA and FQGTGA. The CDR3 loop spans 14 amino acids. Deletions cut 2 bases from V and 1 base from J, with 8 bases between. This CDR3 reads CASSLVPGNTEAFF. In DNA form, the CDR3 reads TGTGCCAGCAGCTTAGTTCCAGGGAACACTGAAGCTTTCTTT.

The chain employs TRBV7-2 and TRBJ2-7; 10 nucleotides match TRBD2. CDR1 and CDR2 from the germline V gene are SGHTA and FQGNSA. This CDR3 has 15 amino acids. With V trimmed by 4 bases and J by 0 bases, 3 bases remained unmatched. For the CDR3, the DNA is TGTGCCAGCAGCTACCGGACTAGCGGCTCCTACGAGCAGTACTTC. Its translation: CASSYRTSGSYEQYF.

About this clone: The same CDR3 is also encoded by other DNA sequences in this sample. This chain joins TRBV7-8 and TRBJ1-1; D gene unclear. The CDR3 sequence is 13 residues long. V was clipped by 1 base and J by 3 bases, with 6 bases between them. Germline assignment: CDR1 SGHVS and CDR2 FQNEAQ. The CDR3 is CASSLGLDTEAFF. DNA of the CDR3: TGTGCCAGCAGCTTAGGTTTAGACACTGAAGCTTTCTTT. Filled out from reference TRBV7-8 and TRBJ1-1, the complete variable domain reads GAGVSQSPRYKVAKRGQDVALRCDPISGHVSLFWYQQALGQGPEFLTYFQNEAQLDKSGLPSDRFFAERPEGSVSTLKIQRTQQEDSAVYLCASSLGLDTEAFFGQGTRLTVV.

This clone was found a few times. The chain carries TRBV7-9 and TRBJ2-3, with D unclear. CDR1 SEHNR and CDR2 FQNEAQ come from the germline V gene (reference sequence). Trimming removed 1 base from V and 8 bases from J, with 10 bases in between. The CDR3 has 13 amino acids. The CDR3 nucleotides are TGTGCCAGCAGCTTAGAGGGTAGGGCTACGCAGTATTTT. It translates to CASSLEGRATQYF.

This clone has only a few counts. The chain employs TRBV5-1 and TRBJ2-1; weak D call: TRBD1 (7 bases). The CDR3 loop spans 15 amino acids. Deletions cut 5 bases from V and 9 bases from J, with 21 bases between. The germline CDR1 and CDR2 sequences are SGHRS and YFSETQ. As DNA, the CDR3 is TGCGCCAGCAGTTCGTCTAGCGATAACAGGGGTGAGCAGTTCTTC. Its protein is CASSSSSDNRGEQFF.

The rearrangement links TRBV11-2 to TRBJ1-4; tentative D call: TRBD1 (5 bases). The CDR3 has 15 amino acids. Between the trimmed V and J ends, which lost 2 bases and 8 bases, there was a span of 15 bases. Germline V gene data show CDR1 as SGHAT and CDR2 as FQNNGV. This CDR3 is CASSLLRGVGEKLFF. In nucleotides, the CDR3 is TGTGCCAGCAGCTTACTTCGAGGGGTCGGAGAAAAACTGTTTTTT.

The rearrangement uses TRBV28 and TRBJ2-7, with TRBD2 matching over 11 bases. CDR3 length: 14 amino acids. V shed 6 bases and J 6 bases; nucleotides not matched to a gene: 7. Germline V gene lookup returns CDR1 MDHEN and CDR2 SYDVKM. The CDR3 DNA reads as TGTGCCAGCAGACCGAGTGGGACTAGCGGCGAGCAGTACTTC. This encodes CASRPSGTSGEQYF.